The clone carrying this TCR beta chain has only one observation. Its antigen is undetermined. The CDR3 totals 13 residues. Trimming pared 5 bases from V and 7 bases from J, leaving 9 bases between. Germline lookup yields CDR1 MNHEY and CDR2 SVGAGI. The data were taken from a study of regulatory T cells. Study-level results: In CD3G-deficient patients, conventional CD4+ T cells were enriched for hydrophobic CDR3 residues at positions 6 and 7.

The PCR used 52 TRBV and 13 TRBJ primers. The repertoire was sequenced with immunoSEQ multiplex PCR; TCRdb's copy has only in-frame clones and lacks some. The table records 20,000 to 25,000 clones, about 88% of them present only once. The sequence derives from a child under 18 with CD3G deficiency. J is TRBJ1-6 and V is TRBV6-5; D not resolved. Specimen: conventional CD4+ T cells sorted from blood. The CDR3 sequence is CASSGRPNSPLHF. The CDR3 DNA is TGTGCCAGCAGTGGGCGCCCCAATTCACCCCTCCACTTT.